This TCR beta chain came from a study of somatic mutations in cytotoxic T cells in rheumatoid arthritis. V lost 5 bases and J lost 4, with 12 bases in between. The CDR3 is made up of 12 amino acids. The germline V gene has CDR1 GTSNPN and CDR2 SVGIG (reference sequence). Method: immunoSEQ multiplex PCR; TCRdb's copy keeps in-frame clones and lacks some. The data show roughly 9,200 clones, 75% to 80% seen once. This clone appeared a single time. The antigen is unknown. Findings and limits, study-wide: Comparison of CD8+ T-cell clonality between rheumatoid arthritis patients and age-matched healthy controls yielded no significant difference.

The specimen sequenced was CD8+ T cells sorted from blood. The source of this sequence is an adult with rheumatoid arthritis. The chain is built from TRBV30 and TRBJ2-7; D unclear. The CDR3 bases are TGTGCCTGGGGTTTAGGGATTTACGAGCAGTACTTC. Residues: CAWGLGIYEQYF.